This T cell receptor beta chain was captured by sequencing in a study of blood T cell repertoires in COVID-19. Study at large: Samples representing acute and convalescent COVID-19 were sourced from the United States, Italy and Spain. T cells, B-cell-depleted T cells, or PBMCs provided the cDNA or gDNA that served as material.

Authors' methods: Amplification of reference gene primers provided the estimated nucleated cell counts. The protocol was immunoSEQ multiplex PCR, while the TCRdb copy is restricted to in-frame clones and leaves out a portion. The V and J calls and the clone size are those of that table, but D and trimming were determined from the DNA. The table has some 99,000 clones, 84% seen once. Germline V gene lookup returns CDR1 LGHNT and CDR2 FRNRAP. Unmatched junction bases numbered 6, after V lost 6 bases and J lost 4 bases. The CDR3 runs 15 residues. This clone was found a few times. Input material: peripheral blood. The receptor was derived from a woman aged 45 to 65 with acute or convalescent COVID-19. This chain links TRBV12-5 with TRBJ2-7; 13 bases are shared with TRBD2. Here the CDR3 DNA reads TGTGCTAGTGGGAGGACTAGCGGGGGAGCTTACGAGCAGTACTTC. It translates to CASGRTSGGAYEQYF.